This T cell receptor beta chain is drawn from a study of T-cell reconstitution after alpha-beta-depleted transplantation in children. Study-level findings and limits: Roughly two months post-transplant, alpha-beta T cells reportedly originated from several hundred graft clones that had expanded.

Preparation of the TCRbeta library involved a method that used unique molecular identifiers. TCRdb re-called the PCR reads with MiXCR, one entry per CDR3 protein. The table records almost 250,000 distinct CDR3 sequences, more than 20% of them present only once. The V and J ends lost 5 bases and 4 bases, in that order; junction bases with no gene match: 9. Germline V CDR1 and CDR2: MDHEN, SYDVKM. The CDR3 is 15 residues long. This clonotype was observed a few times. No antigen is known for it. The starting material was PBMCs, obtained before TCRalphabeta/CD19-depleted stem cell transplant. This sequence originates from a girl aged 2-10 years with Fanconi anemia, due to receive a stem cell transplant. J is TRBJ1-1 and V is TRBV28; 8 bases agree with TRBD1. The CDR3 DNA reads TGTGCCAGCAGTCCACGGACAGGGAGTTCCACTGAAGCTTTCTTT. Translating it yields CASSPRTGSSTEAFF. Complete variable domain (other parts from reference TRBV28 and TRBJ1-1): DVKVTQSSRYLVKRTGEKVFLECVQDMDHENMFWYRQDPGLGLRLIYFSYDVKMKEKGDIPEGYSVSREKKERFSLILESASTNQTSMYLCASSPRTGSSTEAFFGQGTRLTVV.